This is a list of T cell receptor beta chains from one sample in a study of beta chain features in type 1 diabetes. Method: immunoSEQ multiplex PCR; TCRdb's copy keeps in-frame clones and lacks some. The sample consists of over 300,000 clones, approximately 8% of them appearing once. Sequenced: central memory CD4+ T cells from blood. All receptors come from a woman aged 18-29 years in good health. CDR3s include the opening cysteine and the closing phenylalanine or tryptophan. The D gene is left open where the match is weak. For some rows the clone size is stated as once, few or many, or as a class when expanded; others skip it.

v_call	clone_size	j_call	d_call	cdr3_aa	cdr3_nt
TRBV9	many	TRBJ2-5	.	CASSADRETQYF	TGTGCCAGCAGCGCCGACAGAGAGACCCAGTACTTC
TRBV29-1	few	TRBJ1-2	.	CSVRVNYGYTF	TGCAGCGTTCGGGTAAACTATGGCTACACCTTC
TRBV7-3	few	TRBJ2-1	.	CASSSDPLPYNEQFF	TGTGCCAGCAGCTCTGATCCCCTACCCTACAATGAGCAGTTCTTC
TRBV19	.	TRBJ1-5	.	CASSWVSNQPQHF	TGTGCCAGTAGCTGGGTTAGCAATCAGCCCCAGCATTTT
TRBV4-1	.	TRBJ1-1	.	CASSLRQNTEAFF	TGCGCCAGCAGCCTTCGACAGAACACTGAAGCTTTCTTT
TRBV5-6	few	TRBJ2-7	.	CASSLRTRGYEQYF	TGTGCCAGCAGCTTGCGGACACGAGGCTACGAGCAGTACTTC
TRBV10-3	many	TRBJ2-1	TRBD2	CAIGLAGANEQFF	TGTGCCATCGGACTAGCGGGAGCCAATGAGCAGTTCTTC
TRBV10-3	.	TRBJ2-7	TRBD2	CAISDGLAGAYEQYF	TGTGCCATCAGTGACGGACTAGCGGGAGCCTACGAGCAGTACTTC
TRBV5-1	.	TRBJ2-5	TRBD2	CASVASGTSAETQYF	TGCGCCAGCGTAGCTTCCGGGACTAGCGCGGAGACCCAGTACTTC
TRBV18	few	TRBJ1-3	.	CASSPTTDRNTIYF	TGTGCCAGCTCACCGACGACAGACCGAAACACCATATATTTT
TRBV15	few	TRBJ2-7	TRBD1	CATSTGDRGSYEQYF	TGTGCCACCAGCACTGGGGACAGGGGCTCCTACGAGCAGTACTTC
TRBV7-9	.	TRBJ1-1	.	CASSLGGANTEAFF	TGTGCCAGCAGCTTAGGAGGGGCCAACACTGAAGCTTTCTTT
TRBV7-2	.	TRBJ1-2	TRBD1	CASSPETGRQGGYTF	TGTGCCAGCAGCCCGGAGACAGGGAGGCAAGGAGGCTACACCTTC
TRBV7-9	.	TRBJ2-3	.	CASSPSWYRSTDTQYF	TGTGCCAGCAGCCCGAGTTGGTATCGGAGCACAGATACGCAGTATTTT
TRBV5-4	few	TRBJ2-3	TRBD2	CASSFGGLARTDTQYF	TGTGCCAGCAGCTTTGGGGGACTAGCGCGCACAGATACGCAGTATTTT
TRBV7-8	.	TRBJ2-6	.	CASSSPGRGANVLTF	TGTGCCAGCAGCTCCCCAGGGAGGGGGGCCAACGTCCTGACTTTC
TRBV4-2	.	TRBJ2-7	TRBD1	CASSQSPGQGYEQYF	TGTGCCAGCAGCCAATCTCCGGGACAGGGCTACGAGCAGTACTTC
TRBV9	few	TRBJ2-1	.	CASSPDGMRSYNEQFF	TGTGCCAGCAGCCCGGATGGGATGCGGTCCTACAATGAGCAGTTCTTC
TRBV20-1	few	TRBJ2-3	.	CSVGEETQYF	TGCAGTGTGGGTGAGGAAACGCAGTATTTT
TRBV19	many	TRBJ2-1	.	CASSIEGQSSYNEQFF	TGTGCCAGTAGTATAGAAGGCCAAAGCTCCTACAATGAGCAGTTCTTC
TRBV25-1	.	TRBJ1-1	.	CASSEQGTEAFF	TGTGCCAGCAGTGAACAGGGAACTGAAGCTTTCTTT
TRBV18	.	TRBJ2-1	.	CASSPPSANNEQFF	TGTGCCAGCTCACCACCGTCGGCTAACAATGAGCAGTTCTTC
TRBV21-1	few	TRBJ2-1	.	CASSKVRPGLAGGGNEQFF	TGTGCCAGCAGCAAAGTTCGGCCGGGACTAGCGGGAGGGGGCAATGAGCAGTTCTTC
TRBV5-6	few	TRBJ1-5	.	CASSAHSNQPQHF	TGTGCCAGCAGCGCACATAGCAATCAGCCCCAGCATTTT
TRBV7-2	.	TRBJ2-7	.	CASSLAGEDEQYF	TGTGCCAGCAGCTTAGCGGGAGAGGACGAGCAGTACTTC